The source of this TCR beta chain is a study of control samples from healthy donors and cancer patients. Profiling relied on immunoSEQ multiplex PCR, and the TCRdb table lists in-frame clones only, not all of them. The sample lists 160,000 or so clones; 93% were seen once. The sequenced sample was blood. The sequence derives from a man aged 50 to 59 in good health.

The CDR3 region has the DNA TGTGCCAGTAGTTTCCGACAGAACACCGGGGAGCTGTTTTTT. It codes for CASSFRQNTGELFF. The chain uses TRBV19 and TRBJ2-2; D unclear. Germline V gives CDR1 LNHDA, CDR2 SQIVND (reference sequence). Trimming removed 5 bases at V and 1 base at J, with 8 bases between. This CDR3 region has 14 residues.